The 11 T cell receptor beta chains below come from one sample, sequenced in a study of cytomegalovirus exposure and HLA in healthy donors. PCR employed 60 Vbeta and 13 Jbeta primers. Clones were read by immunoSEQ multiplex PCR, and TCRdb kept only the in-frame ones, dropping some. The data hold about 98,000 clones, with around 86% observed a single time. Sample: PBMCs. The receptors shown here come from a female donor in good health and CMV-seropositive.

The chain links TRBV28 to TRBJ1-4; maybe TRBD1 (6 bases). The CDR3 is 14 residues long. Germline lookup yields CDR1 MDHEN and CDR2 SYDVKM. Trimming left V 3 bases short and J 8 bases short, with 13 bases between. The CDR3 region is CASSLQGKEEKLFF. The CDR3, as DNA: TGTGCCAGCAGTTTGCAGGGGAAGGAGGAAAAACTGTTTTTT. Looking up the rest from reference TRBV28 and TRBJ1-4 gives the full variable domain: DVKVTQSSRYLVKRTGEKVFLECVQDMDHENMFWYRQDPGLGLRLIYFSYDVKMKEKGDIPEGYSVSREKKERFSLILESASTNQTSMYLCASSLQGKEEKLFFGSGTQLSVL.

V is TRBV11-2 and J is TRBJ2-1; TRBD2 matches 9 bases. Germline values: CDR1 SGHAT, CDR2 FQNNGV. This CDR3 has 17 residues. V lost 2 bases, J lost 5 bases, and 10 bases stayed unmatched. CDR3 bases: TGTGCCAGCAGCTTACTAGCGGGGTACCTTTTGAACAATGAGCAGTTCTTC. This translates into CASSLLAGYLLNNEQFF.

The rearrangement joins TRBV6-5 to TRBJ2-1; TRBD1 agrees at 9 bases. The V gene's germline CDR1 is MNHEY and CDR2 SVGAGI. The V segment lost 4 bases and the J segment 7 bases; nucleotides outside the gene matches: 5. The CDR3 totals 14 residues. The CDR3 sequence is CASSSHGQGNEQFF. The DNA of the CDR3 is TGTGCCAGCAGTTCTCACGGACAGGGGAATGAGCAGTTCTTC.

The chain is built from TRBV7-9 and TRBJ1-1, with D hard to call. CDR3 size: 11 residues. Germline lookup yields CDR1 SEHNR and CDR2 FQNEAQ (reference sequence). Trimming stripped 5 bases from V and 4 bases from J, with 5 bases between. CDR3 amino acids: CASSPRTEAFF. CDR3 coding DNA: TGTGCCAGCAGCCCCCGCACTGAAGCTTTCTTT.

The chain is built from TRBV19 and TRBJ2-1; D call uncertain. Per germline, CDR1 LNHDA and CDR2 SQIVND (reference sequence). This CDR3 is 14 amino acids long. Trimming left V 5 bases short and J 0 bases short, with 8 bases between. The CDR3 loop is CASSLRGSYNEQFF. DNA of the CDR3: TGTGCCAGTAGTCTTCGCGGCTCCTACAATGAGCAGTTCTTC.

V and J are TRBV28 and TRBJ2-1; no clear D gene. CDR1 and CDR2 from the germline V gene are MDHEN and SYDVKM. Trimming pared 2 bases from V and 4 bases from J, leaving 6 bases between. The CDR3 is 13 amino acids. DNA of the CDR3: TGTGCCAGCAGTTTAGGGCCGTACAATGAGCAGTTCTTC. Protein sequence: CASSLGPYNEQFF.

This sequence joins TRBV18 and TRBJ2-5; TRBD1 matches at 7 bases. V shed 2 bases and J 1 base; nucleotides not matched to a gene: 4. This CDR3 contains 15 residues. Germline CDR1 KGHSH, CDR2 LQKENI. The CDR3 DNA sequence: TGTGCCAGCTCACCAAGAGAGGGGGCCCAAGAGACCCAGTACTTC. This sequence encodes CASSPREGAQETQYF.

This clone was detected once. The rearrangement joins TRBV9 to TRBJ1-3, with a tentative D call TRBD1 (6 bases). This CDR3 region has 15 residues. Trimming removed 0 bases from V and 1 base from J, with 8 bases in between. In germline, CDR1 is SGDLS, CDR2 YYNGEE. DNA of the CDR3: TGTGCCAGCAGCGTAGAAGGGGGTTCTGGAAACACCATATATTTT. It specifies CASSVEGGSGNTIYF.

The sample holds a few counts of this clone. V and J are TRBV9 and TRBJ2-1; D is perhaps TRBD1 (5 bases). Looked up from germline, CDR1 is SGDLS and CDR2 is YYNGEE. CDR3 length: 14 amino acids. Trimming removed 3 bases from V and 2 bases from J, with 9 bases in between. Here the CDR3 reads CASSGLTAYNEQFF. For the CDR3, the DNA is TGTGCCAGCAGCGGTTTGACAGCCTACAATGAGCAGTTCTTC.

This chain uses TRBV7-9 with TRBJ1-5; D gene unclear. Trimming left V 1 base short and J 2 bases short, with 9 bases between. Germline CDR1 and CDR2: SEHNR and FQNEAQ (reference sequence). The CDR3 covers 15 residues. The chain's CDR3 is CASSLGVGGNQPQHF. In DNA, the CDR3 is TGTGCCAGCAGCTTAGGCGTCGGGGGCAATCAGCCCCAGCATTTT.

The rearrangement links TRBV6-1 to TRBJ2-6; maybe TRBD1 (6 bases). Germline CDR1 and CDR2: MNHNS and SASEGT. Trimming took 1 base from V and 0 from J, leaving 13 bases between them. The CDR3 extends over 18 amino acids. The CDR3 region has the DNA TGTGCCAGCAGTGAAGGACAGTTGGGGGCCTCTGGGGCCAACGTCCTGACTTTC. This gives the protein CASSEGQLGASGANVLTF.